This TCR beta chain was found in a study of cytomegalovirus exposure and HLA in healthy donors. The study's findings and limits: Near-uniform donor sequencing depth was presumed by presence/absence analyses.

In germline, CDR1 is KGHSH, CDR2 LQKENI. CDR3 length: 15 residues. With 3 bases removed from V and 3 bases from J, the gap between germline ends came to 12 bases. Amplification used 60 Vbeta primers and 13 Jbeta primers. The assay was immunoSEQ multiplex PCR, and TCRdb's table has in-frame clones only and misses some. This repertoire shows about 140,000 clones, 75% to 80% found once; its top ten account for under 2%. Comments on this clone: The antigen remains unidentified.

Sequencing used PBMCs. This clonotype originated in a female donor in good health and CMV-seronegative. The chain has TRBV18 and TRBJ2-1; D may be TRBD2 (6 bases). The DNA of the CDR3 is TGTGCCAGCTCACCGGGACTTCTAGGCTACAATGAGCAGTTCTTC. Translation gives CASSPGLLGYNEQFF.